These T cell receptor beta chains were read from a single sample in a study of cytomegalovirus exposure and HLA in healthy donors. The data were produced by immunoSEQ multiplex PCR, yet TCRdb's version contains in-frame clones alone and is incomplete. Of more than 110,000 clones in the sample, 80% were seen once. Specimen: PBMCs. These receptors were taken from a male donor in good health and CMV-seronegative. Both conserved end residues are part of each CDR3. D genes are given only for firm matches.

d_gene | j_gene | v_gene | CDR3aa
. | TRBJ1-5 | TRBV15 | CASLLGRFNQPQHF
. | TRBJ1-4 | TRBV4-1 | CASSQEGPGGKLFF
TRBD1 | TRBJ1-2 | TRBV28 | CASRDRGGYNYGYTF
TRBD2 | TRBJ2-3 | TRBV9 | CASSVVTSSDTQYF
. | TRBJ1-6 | TRBV7-9 | CASSLEQGRSPLHF
. | TRBJ2-5 | TRBV29-1 | CSVSRGSETQYF
TRBD2 | TRBJ2-1 | TRBV5-4 | CASSHNGLASNEQFF
TRBD1 | TRBJ1-1 | TRBV6-6 | CASRRGQILGAFF
TRBD1 | TRBJ2-2 | TRBV5-6 | CASSLSGQGAGELFF
. | TRBJ2-3 | TRBV6-5 | CASSFGGDTQYF
TRBD1 | TRBJ1-1 | TRBV6-5 | CASSYRDRDKAFF
. | TRBJ2-7 | TRBV2 | CASSEQPGYLWEQYF
. | TRBJ2-2 | TRBV6-5 | CASRKGQNTGELFF
. | TRBJ1-3 | TRBV4-2 | CASSLASTVVSGNTIYF
TRBD1 | TRBJ2-3 | TRBV19 | CASSVRQGADTQYF
. | TRBJ2-2 | TRBV7-8 | CASSSNTGELFF
. | TRBJ2-7 | TRBV7-2 | CASSLEEPYYEQYF
. | TRBJ1-3 | TRBV10-3 | CAISENSGGAGNTIYF
TRBD1 | TRBJ1-2 | TRBV28 | CASSNGQDYGYTF
. | TRBJ1-4 | TRBV6-5 | CASSRGTTNEKLFF
TRBD1 | TRBJ1-5 | TRBV4-3 | CASSQDWGQRGNQPQHF
. | TRBJ1-1 | TRBV9 | CASSVGRGLSEAFF
TRBD1 | TRBJ2-7 | TRBV29-1 | CSVGRGQGPYEQYF
. | TRBJ1-4 | TRBV9 | CASSETGHGSEKLFF
. | TRBJ1-4 | TRBV7-8 | CASSRWRGGINEKLFF
. | TRBJ1-3 | TRBV9 | CASSREGDGNTIYF
. | TRBJ2-2 | TRBV6-4 | CASSLDRITGELFF
TRBD1 | TRBJ2-7 | TRBV5-6 | CASSGQSQGVISSYEQYF
. | TRBJ2-6 | TRBV5-1 | CASSLGGASGANVLTF
. | TRBJ1-3 | TRBV28 | CASSPSYGATGNTIYF
. | TRBJ2-1 | TRBV7-8 | CASSHIMASDDYNEQFF
TRBD1 | TRBJ1-1 | TRBV7-9 | CASSSQGANTEAFF
TRBD1 | TRBJ2-3 | TRBV4-3 | CASSQDRGGDTQYF
. | TRBJ2-7 | TRBV29-1 | CSVEILGGEQYF
. | TRBJ1-1 | TRBV9 | CASRRDIQSTEAFF
TRBD2 | TRBJ2-3 | TRBV29-1 | CSVLAGGRTDTQYF
. | TRBJ1-6 | TRBV23-1 | CATILGSSSYNSPLHF